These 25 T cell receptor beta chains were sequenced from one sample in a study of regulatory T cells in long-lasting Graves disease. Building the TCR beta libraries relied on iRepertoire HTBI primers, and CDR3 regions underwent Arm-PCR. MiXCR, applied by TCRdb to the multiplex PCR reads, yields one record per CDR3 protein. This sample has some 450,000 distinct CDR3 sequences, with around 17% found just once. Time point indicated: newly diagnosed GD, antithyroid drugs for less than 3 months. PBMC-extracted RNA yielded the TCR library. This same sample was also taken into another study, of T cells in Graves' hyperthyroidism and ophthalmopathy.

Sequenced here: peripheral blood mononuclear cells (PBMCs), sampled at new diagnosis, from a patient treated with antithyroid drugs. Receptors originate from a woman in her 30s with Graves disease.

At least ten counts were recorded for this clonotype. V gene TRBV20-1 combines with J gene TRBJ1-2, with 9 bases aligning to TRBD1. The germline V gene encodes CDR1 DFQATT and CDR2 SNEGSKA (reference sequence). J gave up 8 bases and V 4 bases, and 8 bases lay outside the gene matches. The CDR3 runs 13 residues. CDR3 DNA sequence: TGCAGTGCTACCCGGGACAGGGCGGGAGGCTACACCTTC. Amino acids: CSATRDRAGGYTF.

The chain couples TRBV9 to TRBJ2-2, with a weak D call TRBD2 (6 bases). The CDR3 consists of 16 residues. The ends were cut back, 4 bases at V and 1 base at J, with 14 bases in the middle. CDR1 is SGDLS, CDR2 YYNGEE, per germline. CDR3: CASSPHRRENTGELFF. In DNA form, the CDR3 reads TGTGCCAGCAGCCCCCACCGGAGGGAGAACACCGGGGAGCTGTTTTTT.

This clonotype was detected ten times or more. CDR3 residues: CASSQRTGGDNYGYTF. For the CDR3, the DNA is TGTGCCAGCAGTCAACGGACAGGGGGCGATAACTATGGCTACACCTTC. The chain is built from TRBV6-1 and TRBJ1-2; 11 bases fit TRBD1. CDR3 length: 16 residues. V lost 5 bases and J lost 1; bases outside the gene matches: 6. From germline, CDR1 is MNHNS and CDR2 SASEGT.

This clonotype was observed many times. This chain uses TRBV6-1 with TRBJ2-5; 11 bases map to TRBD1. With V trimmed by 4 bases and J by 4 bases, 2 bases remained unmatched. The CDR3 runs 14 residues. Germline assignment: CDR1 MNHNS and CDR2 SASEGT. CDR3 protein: CASSAGQGGETQYF. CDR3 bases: TGTGCCAGCAGTGCGGGACAGGGGGGAGAGACCCAGTACTTC.

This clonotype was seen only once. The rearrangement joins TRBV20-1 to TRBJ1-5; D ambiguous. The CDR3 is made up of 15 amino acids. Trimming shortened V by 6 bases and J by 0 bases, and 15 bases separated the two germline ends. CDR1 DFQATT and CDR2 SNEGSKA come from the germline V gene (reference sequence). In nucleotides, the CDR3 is TGCAGTGCCTTCGATCCCTTCCTTAGCAATCAGCCCCAGCATTTT. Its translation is CSAFDPFLSNQPQHF.

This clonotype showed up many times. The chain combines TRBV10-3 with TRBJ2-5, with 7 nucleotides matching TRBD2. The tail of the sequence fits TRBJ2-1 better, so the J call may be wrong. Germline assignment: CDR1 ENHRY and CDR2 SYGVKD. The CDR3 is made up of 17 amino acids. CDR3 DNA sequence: TGTGCCATCAGTGAGTCCCTCCGTGGCGGGAGTATCGATGAGCAGTTCTTC. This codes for CAISESLRGGSIDEQFF.

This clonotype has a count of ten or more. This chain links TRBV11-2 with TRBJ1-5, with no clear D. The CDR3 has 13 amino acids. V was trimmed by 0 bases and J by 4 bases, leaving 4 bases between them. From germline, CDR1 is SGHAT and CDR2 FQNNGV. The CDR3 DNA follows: TGTGCCAGCAGCTTAGATATTAATCAGCCCCAGCATTTT. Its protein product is CASSLDINQPQHF.

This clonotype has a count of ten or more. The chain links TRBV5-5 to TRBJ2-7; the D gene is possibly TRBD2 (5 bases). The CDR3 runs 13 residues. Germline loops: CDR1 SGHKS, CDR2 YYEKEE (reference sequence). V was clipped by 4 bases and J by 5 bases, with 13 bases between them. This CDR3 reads CASSLHRGNEQYF. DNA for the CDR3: TGTGCCAGCAGCCTTCACCGGGGAAACGAGCAGTACTTC.

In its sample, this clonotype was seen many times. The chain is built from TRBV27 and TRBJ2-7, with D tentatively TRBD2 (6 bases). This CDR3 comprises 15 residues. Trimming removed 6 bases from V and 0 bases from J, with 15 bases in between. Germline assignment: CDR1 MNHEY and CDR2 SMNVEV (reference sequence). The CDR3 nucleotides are TGTGCCAGCAGCCGGAGGGGCCGGAGCTCCTACGAGCAGTACTTC. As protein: CASSRRGRSSYEQYF.

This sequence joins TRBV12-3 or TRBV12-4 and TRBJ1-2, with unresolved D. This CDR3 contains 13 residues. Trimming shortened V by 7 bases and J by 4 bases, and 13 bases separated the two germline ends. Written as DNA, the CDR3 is TGTGCCAGCACCAAAGGCGGAGTCTATGGCTACACCTTC. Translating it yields CASTKGGVYGYTF.

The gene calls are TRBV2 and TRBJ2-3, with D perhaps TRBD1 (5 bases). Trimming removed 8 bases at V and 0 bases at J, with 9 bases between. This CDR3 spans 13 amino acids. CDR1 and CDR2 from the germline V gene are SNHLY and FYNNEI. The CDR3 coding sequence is TGTGCCAGCGGGGCTGAGAGCACAGATACGCAGTATTTT. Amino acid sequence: CASGAESTDTQYF.

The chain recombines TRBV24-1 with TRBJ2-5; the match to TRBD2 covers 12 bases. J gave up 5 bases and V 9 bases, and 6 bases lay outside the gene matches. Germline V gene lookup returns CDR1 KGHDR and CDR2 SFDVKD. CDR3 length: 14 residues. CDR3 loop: CATETSGSWETQYF. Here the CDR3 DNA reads TGTGCCACCGAGACTAGCGGGAGTTGGGAGACCCAGTACTTC.

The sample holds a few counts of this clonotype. The CDR3 DNA sequence: TGTGCCAGCAGTTACCCCCGGACAGAGAATGAAGCTTTCTTT. Its protein is CASSYPRTENEAFF. The gene calls are TRBV6-5 and TRBJ1-1; perhaps TRBD1 as D (6 bases). The V and J ends lost 2 bases and 7 bases respectively, with 14 bases between them. The CDR3 loop spans 14 amino acids. Germline-derived CDR1 and CDR2 are MNHEY and SVGAGI.

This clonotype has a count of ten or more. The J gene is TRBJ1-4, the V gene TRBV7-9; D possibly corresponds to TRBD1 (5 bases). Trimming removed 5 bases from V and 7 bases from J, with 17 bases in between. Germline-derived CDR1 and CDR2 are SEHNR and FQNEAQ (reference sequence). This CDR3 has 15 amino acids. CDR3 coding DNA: TGTGCCAGCAGCCCAGGGTTATTCGGCAGTGAAAAACTGTTTTTT. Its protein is CASSPGLFGSEKLFF.

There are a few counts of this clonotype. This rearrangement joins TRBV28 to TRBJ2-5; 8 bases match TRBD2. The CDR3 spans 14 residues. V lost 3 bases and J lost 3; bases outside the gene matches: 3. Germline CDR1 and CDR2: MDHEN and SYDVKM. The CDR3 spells CASSLTSAKETQYF. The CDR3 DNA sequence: TGTGCCAGCAGTTTGACTAGCGCTAAAGAGACCCAGTACTTC.

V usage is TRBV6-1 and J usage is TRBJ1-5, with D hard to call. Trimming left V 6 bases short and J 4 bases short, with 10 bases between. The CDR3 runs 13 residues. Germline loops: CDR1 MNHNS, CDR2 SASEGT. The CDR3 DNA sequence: TGTGCCAGCAGCCATACAGAAAATCAGCCCCAGCATTTT. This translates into CASSHTENQPQHF.

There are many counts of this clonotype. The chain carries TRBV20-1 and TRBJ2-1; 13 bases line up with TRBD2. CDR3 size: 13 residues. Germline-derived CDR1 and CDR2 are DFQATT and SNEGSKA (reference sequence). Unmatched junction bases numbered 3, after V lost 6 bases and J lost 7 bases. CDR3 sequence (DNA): TGCAGTGCCCCGGGACTAGCGGGAAATGAGCAGTTCTTC. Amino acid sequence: CSAPGLAGNEQFF.

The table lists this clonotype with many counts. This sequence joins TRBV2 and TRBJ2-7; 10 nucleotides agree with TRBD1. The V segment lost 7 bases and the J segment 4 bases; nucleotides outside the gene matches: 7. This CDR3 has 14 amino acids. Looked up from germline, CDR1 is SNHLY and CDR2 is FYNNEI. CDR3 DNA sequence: TGTGCCAGCAACAAGGGACAGGGGAGTTACGAGCAGTACTTC. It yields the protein CASNKGQGSYEQYF.

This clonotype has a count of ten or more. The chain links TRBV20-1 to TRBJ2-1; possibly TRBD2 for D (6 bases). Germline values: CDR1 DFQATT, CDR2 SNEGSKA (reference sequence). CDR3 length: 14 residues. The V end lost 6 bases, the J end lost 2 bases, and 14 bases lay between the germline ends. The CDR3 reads CSATGTPTYNEQFF. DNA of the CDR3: TGCAGTGCGACCGGGACTCCTACCTACAATGAGCAGTTCTTC.

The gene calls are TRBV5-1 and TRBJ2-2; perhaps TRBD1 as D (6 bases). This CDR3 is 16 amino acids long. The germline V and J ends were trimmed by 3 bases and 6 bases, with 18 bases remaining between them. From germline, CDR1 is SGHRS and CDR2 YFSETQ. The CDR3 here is CASSSAGASYAGELFF. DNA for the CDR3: TGCGCCAGCAGCTCCGCAGGGGCTAGCTATGCCGGGGAGCTGTTTTTT.

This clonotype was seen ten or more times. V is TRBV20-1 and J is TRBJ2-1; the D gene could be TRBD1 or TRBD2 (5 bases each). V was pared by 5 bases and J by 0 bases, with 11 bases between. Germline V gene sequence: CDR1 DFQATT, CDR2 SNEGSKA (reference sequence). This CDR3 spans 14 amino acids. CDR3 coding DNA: TGCAGTGCTTCCGGGACCACCTCCTACAATGAGCAGTTCTTC. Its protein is CSASGTTSYNEQFF.

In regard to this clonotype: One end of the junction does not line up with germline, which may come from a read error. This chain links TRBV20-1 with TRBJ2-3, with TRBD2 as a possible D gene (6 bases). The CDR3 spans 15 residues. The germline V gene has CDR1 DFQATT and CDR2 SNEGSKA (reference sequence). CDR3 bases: TGCAGTGCTAAGGGTCTAGCGCGAACAACAGATACGCACTATTTT. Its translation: CSAKGLARTTDTHYF.

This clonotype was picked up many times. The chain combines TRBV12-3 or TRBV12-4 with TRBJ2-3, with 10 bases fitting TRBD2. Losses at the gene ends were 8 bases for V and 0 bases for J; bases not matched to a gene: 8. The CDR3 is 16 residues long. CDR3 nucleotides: TGTGCCAGCCAAACTAGCGGGACTGGAAGCACAGATACGCAGTATTTT. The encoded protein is CASQTSGTGSTDTQYF.

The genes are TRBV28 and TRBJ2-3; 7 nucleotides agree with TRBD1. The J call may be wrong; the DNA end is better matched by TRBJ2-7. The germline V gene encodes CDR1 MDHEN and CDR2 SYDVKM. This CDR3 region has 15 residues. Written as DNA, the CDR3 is TGTGCCAGCCCCCCTGGCAGGGGGAGCTCCTACGAGCAGTACTTC. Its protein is CASPPGRGSSYEQYF.

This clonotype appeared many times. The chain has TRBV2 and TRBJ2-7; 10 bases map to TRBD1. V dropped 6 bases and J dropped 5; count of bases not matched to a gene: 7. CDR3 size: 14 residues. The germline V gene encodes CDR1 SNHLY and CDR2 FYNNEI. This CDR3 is CASSGDRGTDEQYF. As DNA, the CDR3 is TGTGCCAGCAGCGGGGACAGGGGCACCGACGAGCAGTACTTC.